One and the same sample provided the 6 T cell receptor beta chains below, sequenced in a study of blood T cell repertoires in COVID-19. Data came from immunoSEQ multiplex PCR; TCRdb stores just in-frame clones and leaves some out. The sample lists around 150,000 clones, 60% to 85% occurring once. Sequences were obtained from peripheral blood. These receptors were taken from a woman aged 80 or over with active or convalescent COVID-19.

The gene calls are TRBV11-2 and TRBJ1-4; possibly TRBD1 for D (6 bases). The CDR3 runs 15 residues. Trimming pared 4 bases from V and 4 bases from J, leaving 13 bases between. Looked up from germline, CDR1 is SGHAT and CDR2 is FQNNGV. The CDR3 nucleotides read TGTGCCAGCAGCTATCGACAGGTTCTTAATGAAAAACTGTTTTTT. Its translation is CASSYRQVLNEKLFF.

V gene TRBV4-1 combines with J gene TRBJ1-2, with TRBD1 matching 7 bases. Per germline, CDR1 MGHRA and CDR2 YSYEKL. Trimming at V came to 2 bases and at J to 4 bases, leaving 7 bases not matched to a gene. The CDR3 extends over 15 amino acids. The CDR3, as DNA: TGCGCCAGCAGCCAAAGACCGGGACAGTCCTATGGCTACACCTTC. Its translation is CASSQRPGQSYGYTF.

The rearrangement links TRBV19 to TRBJ1-3; the D gene is possibly TRBD1 (6 bases). Germline V gene lookup returns CDR1 LNHDA and CDR2 SQIVND (reference sequence). The CDR3 extends over 15 amino acids. Trimming left V 5 bases short and J 0 bases short, with 11 bases between. CDR3 nucleotide sequence: TGTGCCAGTAGTCGACAGGACAACTCTGGAAACACCATATATTTT. This codes for CASSRQDNSGNTIYF.

V usage is TRBV28 and J usage is TRBJ1-5, with D maybe TRBD1 (6 bases). Germline assignment: CDR1 MDHEN and CDR2 SYDVKM. V shed 1 base and J shed 3 bases, with 7 bases lying between them. CDR3 length equals 14 residues. The DNA of the CDR3 is TGTGCCAGCAGTTTATCAGGGGTCAATCAGCCCCAGCATTTT. It translates to CASSLSGVNQPQHF.

The chain links TRBV10-2 to TRBJ1-1; D unresolved. Germline loops: CDR1 WSHSY, CDR2 SAAADI. The ends were cut back, 4 bases at V and 4 bases at J, with 13 bases in the middle. The CDR3 loop spans 14 amino acids. The DNA of the CDR3 is TGCGCCAGCAGTGTTCGAGGGAGCCGCACTGAAGCTTTCTTT. Its translation is CASSVRGSRTEAFF.

The V and J genes are TRBV28 and TRBJ1-2; possible D gene TRBD1, 5 bases. V lost 6 bases and J lost 4, with 12 bases in between. Looked up from germline, CDR1 is MDHEN and CDR2 is SYDVKM. This CDR3 has 13 amino acids. The CDR3 here is CASSMTVLYGYTF. Here the CDR3 DNA reads TGTGCCAGCAGCATGACAGTTCTCTATGGCTACACCTTC.